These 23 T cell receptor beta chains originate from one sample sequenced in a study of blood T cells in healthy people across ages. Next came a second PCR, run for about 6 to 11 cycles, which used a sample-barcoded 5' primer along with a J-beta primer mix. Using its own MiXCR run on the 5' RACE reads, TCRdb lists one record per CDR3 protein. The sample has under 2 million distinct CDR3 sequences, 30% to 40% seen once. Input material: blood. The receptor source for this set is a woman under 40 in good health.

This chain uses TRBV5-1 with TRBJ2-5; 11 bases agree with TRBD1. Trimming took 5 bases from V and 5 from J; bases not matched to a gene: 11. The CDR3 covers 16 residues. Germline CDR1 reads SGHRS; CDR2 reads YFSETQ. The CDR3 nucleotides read TGCGCCAGCAGTTCCCATGGGGACAGGGGGAGGGAGACCCAGTACTTC. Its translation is CASSSHGDRGRETQYF.

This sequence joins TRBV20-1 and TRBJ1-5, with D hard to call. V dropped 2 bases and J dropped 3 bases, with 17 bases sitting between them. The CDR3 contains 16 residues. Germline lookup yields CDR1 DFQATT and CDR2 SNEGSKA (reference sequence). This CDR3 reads CSARTTSDRDNQPQHF. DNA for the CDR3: TGCAGTGCTAGAACAACGAGCGACCGAGACAATCAGCCCCAGCATTTT.

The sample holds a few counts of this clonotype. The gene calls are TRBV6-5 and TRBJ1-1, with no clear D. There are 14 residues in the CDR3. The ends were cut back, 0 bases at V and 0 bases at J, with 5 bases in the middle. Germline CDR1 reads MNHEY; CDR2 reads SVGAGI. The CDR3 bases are TGTGCCAGCAGTTACTCGAAAGTGAACACTGAAGCTTTCTTT. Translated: CASSYSKVNTEAFF.

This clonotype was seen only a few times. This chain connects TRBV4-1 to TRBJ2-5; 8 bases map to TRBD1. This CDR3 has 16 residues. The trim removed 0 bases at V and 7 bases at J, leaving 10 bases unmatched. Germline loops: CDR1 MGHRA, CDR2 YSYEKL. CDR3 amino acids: CASSQDEDREVRTQYF. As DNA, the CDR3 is TGCGCCAGCAGCCAAGACGAGGACAGGGAAGTTCGGACCCAGTACTTC.

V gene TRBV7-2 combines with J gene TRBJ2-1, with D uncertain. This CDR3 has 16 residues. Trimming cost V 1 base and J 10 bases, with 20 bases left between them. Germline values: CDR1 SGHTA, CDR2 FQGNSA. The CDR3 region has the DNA TGTGCCAGCAGCTTAGTTTCCGCGAAGGCGGCAGTGGAGCAGTTCTTC. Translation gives CASSLVSAKAAVEQFF.

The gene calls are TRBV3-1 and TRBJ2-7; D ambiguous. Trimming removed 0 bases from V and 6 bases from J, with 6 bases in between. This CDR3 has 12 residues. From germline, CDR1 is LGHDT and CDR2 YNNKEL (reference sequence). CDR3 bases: TGTGCCAGCAGCCAAGAATGGTTCGAGCAGTACTTC. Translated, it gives CASSQEWFEQYF.

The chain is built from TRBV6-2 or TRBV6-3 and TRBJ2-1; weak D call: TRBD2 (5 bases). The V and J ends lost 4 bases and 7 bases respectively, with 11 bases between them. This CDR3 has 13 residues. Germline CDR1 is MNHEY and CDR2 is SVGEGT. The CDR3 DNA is TGTGCCAGCAGTTTGCGGGCAGTTAATGAGCAGTTCTTC. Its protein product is CASSLRAVNEQFF.

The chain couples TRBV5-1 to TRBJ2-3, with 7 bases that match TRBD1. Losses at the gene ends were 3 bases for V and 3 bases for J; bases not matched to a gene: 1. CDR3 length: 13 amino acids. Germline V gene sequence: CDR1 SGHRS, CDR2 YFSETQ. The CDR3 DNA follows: TGCGCCAGCAGCTCGGACAGGACAGATACGCAGTATTTT. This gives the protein CASSSDRTDTQYF.

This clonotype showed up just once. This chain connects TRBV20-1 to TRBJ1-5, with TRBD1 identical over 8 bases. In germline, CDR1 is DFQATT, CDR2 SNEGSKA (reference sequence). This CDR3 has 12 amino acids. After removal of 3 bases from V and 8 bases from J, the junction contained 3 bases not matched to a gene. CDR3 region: CSASRGLKPQHF. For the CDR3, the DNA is TGCAGTGCTAGCAGGGGGCTCAAGCCCCAGCATTTT.

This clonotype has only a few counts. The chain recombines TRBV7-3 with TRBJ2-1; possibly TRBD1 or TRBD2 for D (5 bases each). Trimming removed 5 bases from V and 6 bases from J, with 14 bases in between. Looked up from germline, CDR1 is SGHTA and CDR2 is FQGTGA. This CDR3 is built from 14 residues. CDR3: CASSPGTQSNEQFF. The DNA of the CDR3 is TGTGCCAGCAGCCCAGGGACCCAGAGCAATGAGCAGTTCTTC.

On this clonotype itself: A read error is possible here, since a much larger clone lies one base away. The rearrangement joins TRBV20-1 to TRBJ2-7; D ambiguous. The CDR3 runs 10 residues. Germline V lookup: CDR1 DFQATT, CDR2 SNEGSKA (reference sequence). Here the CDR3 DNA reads TGCTCAGCGTTTCCCTACGAGCAGTACTTC. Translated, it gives CSAFPYEQYF.

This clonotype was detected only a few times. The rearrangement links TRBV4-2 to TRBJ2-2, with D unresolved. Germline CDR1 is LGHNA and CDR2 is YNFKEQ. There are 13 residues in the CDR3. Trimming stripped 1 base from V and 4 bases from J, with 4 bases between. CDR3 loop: CASSQGVTGELFF. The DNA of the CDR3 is TGTGCCAGCAGCCAAGGGGTCACCGGGGAGCTGTTTTTT.

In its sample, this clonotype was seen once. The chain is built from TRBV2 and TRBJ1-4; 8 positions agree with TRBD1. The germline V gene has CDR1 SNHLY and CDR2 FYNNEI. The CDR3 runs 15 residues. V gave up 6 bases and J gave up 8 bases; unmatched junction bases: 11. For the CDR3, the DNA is TGTGCCAGCAGCGCTGAGGACAGGGTTGGGGAAAAACTGTTTTTT. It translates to CASSAEDRVGEKLFF.

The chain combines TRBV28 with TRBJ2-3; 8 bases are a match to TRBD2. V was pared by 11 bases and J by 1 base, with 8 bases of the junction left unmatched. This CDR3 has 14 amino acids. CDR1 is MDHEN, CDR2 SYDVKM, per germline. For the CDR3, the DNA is TGTGCCGGAAGTTCAGCGGGAGGCACAGATACGCAGTATTTT. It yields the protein CAGSSAGGTDTQYF.

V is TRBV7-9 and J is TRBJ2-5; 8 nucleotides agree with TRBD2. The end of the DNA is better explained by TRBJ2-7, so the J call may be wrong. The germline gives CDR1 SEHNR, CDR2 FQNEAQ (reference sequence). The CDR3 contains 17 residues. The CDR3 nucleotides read TGTGCCAGCAGCTTAGGGCATGTGGGCGGGAGGCTATACGAGCAGTACTTC. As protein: CASSLGHVGGRLYEQYF.

In nucleotides, the CDR3 is TGTGCCAGCTCGGAGGACCGCTCCTACAATGAGCAGTTCTTC. Translated: CASSEDRSYNEQFF. This chain connects TRBV18 to TRBJ2-1; possibly TRBD2 for D (5 bases). V was clipped by 6 bases and J by 0 bases, with 9 bases between them. Germline V gene sequence: CDR1 KGHSH, CDR2 LQKENI. The length of the CDR3 is 14 residues.

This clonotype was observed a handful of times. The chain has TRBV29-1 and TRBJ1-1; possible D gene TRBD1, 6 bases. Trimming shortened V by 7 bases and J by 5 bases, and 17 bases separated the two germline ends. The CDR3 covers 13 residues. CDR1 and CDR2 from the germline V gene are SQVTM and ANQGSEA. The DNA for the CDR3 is TGCAGCGGGGAGGTCGGGGGCTATACTGAAGCTTTCTTT. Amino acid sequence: CSGEVGGYTEAFF.

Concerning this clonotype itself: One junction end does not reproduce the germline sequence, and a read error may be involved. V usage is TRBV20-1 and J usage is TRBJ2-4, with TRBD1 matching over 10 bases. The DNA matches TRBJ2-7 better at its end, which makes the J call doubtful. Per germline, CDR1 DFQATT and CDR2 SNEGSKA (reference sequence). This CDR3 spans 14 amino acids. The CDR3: CNASKDRGYHEQYF. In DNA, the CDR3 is TGCAATGCTAGCAAGGACAGGGGGTATCACGAGCAGTACTTC.

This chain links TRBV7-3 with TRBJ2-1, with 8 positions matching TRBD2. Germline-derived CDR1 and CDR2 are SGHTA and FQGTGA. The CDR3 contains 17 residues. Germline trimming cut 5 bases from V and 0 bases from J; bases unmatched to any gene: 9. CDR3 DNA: TGTGCCAGCAGCCTCTTGACTAGCGAGAGCTCCTACAATGAGCAGTTCTTC. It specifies CASSLLTSESSYNEQFF.

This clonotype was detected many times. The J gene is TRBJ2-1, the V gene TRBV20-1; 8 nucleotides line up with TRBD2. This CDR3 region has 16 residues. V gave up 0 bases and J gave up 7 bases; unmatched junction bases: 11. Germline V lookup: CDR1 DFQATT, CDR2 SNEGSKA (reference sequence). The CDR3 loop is CSARDREGGISNEQFF. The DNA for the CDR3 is TGCAGTGCTAGAGATCGGGAGGGAGGGATTAGTAATGAGCAGTTCTTC.

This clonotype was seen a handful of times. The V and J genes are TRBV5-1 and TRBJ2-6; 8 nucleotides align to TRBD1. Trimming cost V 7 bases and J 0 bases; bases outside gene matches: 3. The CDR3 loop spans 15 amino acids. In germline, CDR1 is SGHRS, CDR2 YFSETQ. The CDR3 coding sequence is TGCGCCAGCTGGGACAGGTTCTCTGGGGCCAACGTCCTGACTTTC. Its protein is CASWDRFSGANVLTF. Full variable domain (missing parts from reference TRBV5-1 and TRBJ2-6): KAGVTQTPRYLIKTRGQQVTLSCSPISGHRSVSWYQQTPGQGLQFLFEYFSETQRNKGNFPGRFSGRQFSNSRSEMNVSTLELGDSALYLCASWDRFSGANVLTFGAGSRLTVL.

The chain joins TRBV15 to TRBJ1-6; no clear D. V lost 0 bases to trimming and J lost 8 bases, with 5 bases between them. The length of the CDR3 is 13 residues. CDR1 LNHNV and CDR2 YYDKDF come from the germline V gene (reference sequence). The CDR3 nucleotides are TGTGCCACCAGCAGAGAGAGAGATTCACCCCTCCACTTT. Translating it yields CATSRERDSPLHF.

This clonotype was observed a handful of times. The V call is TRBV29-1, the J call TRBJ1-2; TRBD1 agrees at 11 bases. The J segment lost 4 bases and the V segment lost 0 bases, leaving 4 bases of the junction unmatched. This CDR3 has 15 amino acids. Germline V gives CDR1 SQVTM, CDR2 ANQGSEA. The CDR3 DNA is TGCAGCGTTGAAGATAAAGGGACAGGGGGCTATGGCTACACCTTC. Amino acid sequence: CSVEDKGTGGYGYTF.